This T cell receptor (beta chain) was found in a study of cytomegalovirus exposure and HLA in healthy donors. PCR was performed using 60 Vbeta and 13 Jbeta primers. Clones were sequenced by immunoSEQ multiplex PCR, and TCRdb holds only the in-frame ones, with some missing. The sample records fewer than 200,000 clones, 65% to 90% being singletons. Germline CDR1 reads MNHNS; CDR2 reads SASEGT. The CDR3 loop spans 14 amino acids. V dropped 6 bases and J dropped 9; count of bases not matched to a gene: 10. The receptor comes from a girl aged 2-10 years in good health and CMV-seropositive. V usage is TRBV6-1 and J usage is TRBJ2-1, with 8 bases matching TRBD1. The specimen sequenced was PBMCs. CDR3: CASSPRTGRSEQFF. CDR3 sequence (DNA): TGTGCCAGCAGCCCCCGGACAGGGAGGAGTGAGCAGTTCTTC.